This entry concerns a single T cell receptor (beta chain). Its target is unknown. This sample is drawn from a study of identifying expanded T cells in peripheral blood. Findings and caveats of the study: Differentially abundant clones: 1 to 1.5 between replicates, 16.4 at roughly 2 weeks, approximately 19 at four.

CDR1 and CDR2 (germline): SGDLS, YYNGEE. This CDR3 comprises 19 residues. V was pared by 4 bases and J by 6 bases, with 30 bases between. This table comes from immunoSEQ multiplex PCR, and its TCRdb copy is limited to in-frame clones, with some not included. Among tens of thousands of clones listed, 70% to 90% were seen once. The clonotype originates from a person aged 18-69 years in good health. The gene calls are TRBV9 and TRBJ2-3; no clear D gene. Sequences were obtained from blood. The CDR3 is CASSTTRASPGPETDTQYF. The DNA of the CDR3 is TGTGCCAGCAGCACAACGAGAGCAAGTCCGGGCCCGGAGACGGATACGCAGTATTTT. The variable domain in full, completed from reference TRBV9 and TRBJ2-3, reads DSGVTQTPKHLITATGQRVTLRCSPRSGDLSVYWYQQSLDQGLQFLIQYYNGEERAKGNILERFSAQQFPDLHSELNLSSLELGDSALYFCASSTTRASPGPETDTQYFGPGTRLTVL.